This T cell receptor (beta chain) was sequenced during a study of cytomegalovirus exposure and HLA in healthy donors. Study conclusions and caveats: About 90% or about 30% of the time was how often most TCR beta V segments were productive, according to an earlier analysis. For TCR beta chains, V- and J-gene trimming was later linked to a missense DCLRE1C variant.

Germline CDR1 and CDR2: SNHLY and FYNNEI. This CDR3 contains 14 residues. V lost 4 bases, J lost 0 bases, and 10 bases lay in between. As concerns this clone: Its antigen is still unknown.

Both 60 Vbeta primers and 13 Jbeta primers went into the PCR. TCRdb's copy holds only in-frame clones and misses some; the assay was immunoSEQ multiplex PCR. The sample includes roughly 110,000 clones, about four fifths of them seen just once. The source of this sequence is a man aged 25 to 40 in good health and CMV-seropositive. The rearrangement links TRBV2 to TRBJ2-7; D is possibly TRBD1 (5 bases). Sequencing input: PBMCs. The CDR3 DNA follows: TGTGCCAGCAGTGTTCCAGGGAACTCCTACGAGCAGTACTTC. Its translation is CASSVPGNSYEQYF.